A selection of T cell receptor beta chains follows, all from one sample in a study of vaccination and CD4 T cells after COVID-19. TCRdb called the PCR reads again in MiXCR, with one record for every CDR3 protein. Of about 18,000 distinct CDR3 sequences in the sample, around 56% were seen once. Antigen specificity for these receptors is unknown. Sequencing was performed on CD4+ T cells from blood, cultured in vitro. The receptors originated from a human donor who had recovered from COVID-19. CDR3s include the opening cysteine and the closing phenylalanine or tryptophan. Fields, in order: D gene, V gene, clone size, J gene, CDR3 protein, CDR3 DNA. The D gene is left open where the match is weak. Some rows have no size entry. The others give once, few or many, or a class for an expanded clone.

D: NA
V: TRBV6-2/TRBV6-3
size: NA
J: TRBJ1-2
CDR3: CASSLQEGHYGYTF
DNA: TGTGCCAGCAGTCTCCAAGAGGGGCATTATGGCTACACCTTC

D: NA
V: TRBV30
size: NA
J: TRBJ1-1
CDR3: CAWSVEGMNTEAFF
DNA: TGTGCCTGGAGTGTTGAGGGGATGAACACTGAAGCTTTCTTT

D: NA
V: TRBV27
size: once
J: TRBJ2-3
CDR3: CASSYSTDTQYF
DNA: TGTGCCAGCAGTTATAGCACAGATACGCAGTATTTT

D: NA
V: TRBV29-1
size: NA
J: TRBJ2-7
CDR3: CSVEVQGRGESGQYF
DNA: TGCAGCGTTGAAGTACAGGGTAGGGGGGAAAGCGGGCAGTACTTC

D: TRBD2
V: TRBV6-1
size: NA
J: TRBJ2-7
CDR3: CASSVLAGGGYEQYF
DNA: TGTGCCAGCAGTGTGTTAGCGGGAGGAGGCTACGAGCAGTACTTC

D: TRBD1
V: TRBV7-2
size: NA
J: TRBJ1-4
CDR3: CASSLVGWETGANEKLFF
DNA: TGTGCCAGCAGCTTAGTAGGTTGGGAGACAGGGGCTAATGAAAAACTGTTTTTT

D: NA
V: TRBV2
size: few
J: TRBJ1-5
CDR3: CASRRTGNQPQHF
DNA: TGTGCCAGCAGAAGGACCGGCAATCAGCCCCAGCATTTT

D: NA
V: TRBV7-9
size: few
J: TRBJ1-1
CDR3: CASSLQGMNTEAFF
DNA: TGTGCCAGCAGCTTACAGGGTATGAACACTGAAGCTTTCTTT

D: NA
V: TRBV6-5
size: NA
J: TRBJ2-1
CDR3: CASSYGGAQTSYNEQFF
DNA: TGTGCCAGCAGTTACGGGGGAGCCCAGACTAGCTACAATGAGCAGTTCTTC

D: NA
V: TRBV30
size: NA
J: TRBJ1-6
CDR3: CAWGASGDSPLHF
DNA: TGTGCCTGGGGGGCGTCTGGGGATTCACCCCTCCACTTT

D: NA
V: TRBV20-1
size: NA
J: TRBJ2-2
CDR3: CSAALANTGELFF
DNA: TGCAGTGCCGCACTAGCTAACACCGGGGAGCTGTTTTTT

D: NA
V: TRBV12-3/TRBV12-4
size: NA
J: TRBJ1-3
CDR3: CASASADGTIYF
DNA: TGTGCCAGTGCCTCGGCAGATGGCACCATATATTTT

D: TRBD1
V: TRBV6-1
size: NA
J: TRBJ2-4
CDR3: CASRQDRTGGRNIQYF
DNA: TGTGCCAGCAGACAAGATAGGACAGGGGGTAGAAACATTCAGTACTTC

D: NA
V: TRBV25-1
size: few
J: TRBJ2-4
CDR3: CASSAREGLQNIQYF
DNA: TGTGCCAGCAGTGCCCGCGAGGGTTTGCAAAACATTCAGTACTTC

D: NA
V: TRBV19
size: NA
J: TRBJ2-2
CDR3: CAGASRNTGELFF
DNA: TGTGCCGGAGCGAGCAGGAACACCGGGGAGCTGTTTTTT

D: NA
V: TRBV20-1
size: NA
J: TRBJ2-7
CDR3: CSARADWEQYF
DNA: TGCAGTGCTAGGGCGGATTGGGAGCAGTACTTC

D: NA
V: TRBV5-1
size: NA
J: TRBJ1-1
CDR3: CASSSSGGQRGNTEAFF
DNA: TGCGCCAGCAGCTCATCCGGTGGACAGCGGGGGAACACTGAAGCTTTCTTT

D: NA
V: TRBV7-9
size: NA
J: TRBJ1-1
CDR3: CASRPLYREFWNTEAFF
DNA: TGTGCCAGCAGACCTCTTTACAGGGAGTTTTGGAACACTGAAGCTTTCTTT

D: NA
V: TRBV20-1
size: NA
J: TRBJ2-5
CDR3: CSARSVVGETQYF
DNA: TGCAGTGCTAGGTCCGTCGTGGGGGAGACCCAGTACTTC

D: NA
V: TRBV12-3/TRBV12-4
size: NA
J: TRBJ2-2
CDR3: CASSLRGPNTGELFF
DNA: TGTGCCAGCAGTTTAAGGGGACCCAACACCGGGGAGCTGTTTTTT

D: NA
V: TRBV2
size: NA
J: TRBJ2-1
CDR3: CASRGHYSYNEQFF
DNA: TGTGCCAGCAGAGGGCATTACTCCTACAATGAGCAGTTCTTC

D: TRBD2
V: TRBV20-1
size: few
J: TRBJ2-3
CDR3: CSAVPGLAGAGGTQYF
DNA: TGCAGTGCTGTCCCGGGACTAGCGGGAGCGGGGGGTACGCAGTATTTT

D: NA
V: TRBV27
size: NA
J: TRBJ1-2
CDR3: CASGEDSGRGGYTF
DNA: TGTGCCAGTGGAGAGGACAGCGGCCGGGGAGGCTACACCTTC

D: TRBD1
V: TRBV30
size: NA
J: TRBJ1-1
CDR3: CAWSVGQGAFF
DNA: TGTGCCTGGAGTGTGGGACAGGGAGCTTTCTTT

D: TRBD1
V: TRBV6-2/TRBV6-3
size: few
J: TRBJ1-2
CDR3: CASSYSNGQGGYTF
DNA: TGTGCCAGCAGTTACTCGAACGGACAGGGCGGCTACACCTTC

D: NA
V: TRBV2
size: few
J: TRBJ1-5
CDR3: CAARANRDNQPQHF
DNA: TGTGCCGCCCGGGCCAACCGAGACAATCAGCCCCAGCATTTT

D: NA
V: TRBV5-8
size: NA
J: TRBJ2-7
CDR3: CASSRRRRFLSYEQYF
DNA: TGTGCCAGCAGCAGGCGGAGGCGATTCCTCTCCTACGAGCAGTACTTC

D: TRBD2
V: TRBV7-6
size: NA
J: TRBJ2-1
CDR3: CASSLPPGTSGKSYNEQFF
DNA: TGTGCCAGCAGCTTACCGCCAGGGACTAGCGGAAAATCCTACAATGAGCAGTTCTTC

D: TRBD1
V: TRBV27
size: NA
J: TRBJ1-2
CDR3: CASRPNTGAGGYTF
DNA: TGTGCCAGCAGGCCTAACACAGGGGCAGGTGGCTACACCTTC

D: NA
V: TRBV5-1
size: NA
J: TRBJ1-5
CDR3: CASSLGAGSNQPQHF
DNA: TGCGCCAGCAGCCTAGGGGCAGGGAGCAATCAGCCCCAGCATTTT

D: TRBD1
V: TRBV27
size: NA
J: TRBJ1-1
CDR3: CASTTTGNTEAFF
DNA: TGTGCCAGCACTACGACAGGGAATACTGAAGCTTTCTTT

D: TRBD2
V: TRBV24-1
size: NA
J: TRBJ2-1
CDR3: CATRPGPGLAGDNEQFF
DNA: TGTGCCACCAGGCCGGGGCCGGGACTAGCGGGTGACAATGAGCAGTTCTTC

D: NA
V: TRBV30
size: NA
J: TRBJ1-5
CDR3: CAWSSPGQQAGQPQHF
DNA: TGTGCCTGGAGTAGCCCAGGACAACAAGCCGGGCAGCCCCAGCATTTT

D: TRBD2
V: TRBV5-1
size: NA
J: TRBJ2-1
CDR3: CASSFPGLAGTNEQFF
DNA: TGCGCCAGCAGCTTCCCGGGACTAGCGGGGACCAATGAGCAGTTCTTC

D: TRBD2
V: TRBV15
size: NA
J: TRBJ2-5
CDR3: CATSKAGGGQETQYF
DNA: TGTGCCACCAGCAAGGCGGGAGGTGGCCAAGAGACCCAGTACTTC

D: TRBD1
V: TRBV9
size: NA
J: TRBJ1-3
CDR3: CASRATGAAGNTIYF
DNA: TGTGCCAGCCGAGCGACAGGGGCAGCTGGAAACACCATATATTTT

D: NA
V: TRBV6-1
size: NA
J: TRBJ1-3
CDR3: CASKYRDGNTIYF
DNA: TGTGCCAGCAAATACCGGGACGGGAACACCATATATTTT

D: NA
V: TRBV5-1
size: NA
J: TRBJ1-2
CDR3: CASSSSGVINYGYTF
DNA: TGCGCCAGCAGCTCTAGTGGGGTAATTAACTATGGCTACACCTTC

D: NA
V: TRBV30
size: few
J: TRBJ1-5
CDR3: CAWSVGTLNQPQHF
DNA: TGTGCCTGGAGTGTAGGCACCCTGAATCAGCCCCAGCATTTT

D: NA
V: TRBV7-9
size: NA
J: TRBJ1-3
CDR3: CASSFFGVGNTIYF
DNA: TGTGCCAGCAGCTTCTTTGGGGTTGGAAACACCATATATTTT

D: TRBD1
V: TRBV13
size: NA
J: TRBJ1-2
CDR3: CASSFGTGFTNYGYTF
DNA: TGTGCCAGCAGCTTCGGGACAGGATTCACTAACTATGGCTACACCTTC

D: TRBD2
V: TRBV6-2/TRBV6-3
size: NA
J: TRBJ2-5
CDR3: CASSLAGVALEETQYF
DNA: TGTGCCAGCAGTCTAGCGGGAGTTGCGCTGGAGGAGACCCAGTACTTC

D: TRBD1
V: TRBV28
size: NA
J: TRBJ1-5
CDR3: CASRPGQAPYSNQPQHF
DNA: TGTGCCAGCAGACCCGGACAGGCCCCATATAGCAATCAGCCCCAGCATTTT

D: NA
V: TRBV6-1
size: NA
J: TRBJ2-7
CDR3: CASSEAASRFYEQYF
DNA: TGTGCCAGCAGTGAAGCTGCTAGCCGATTCTACGAGCAGTACTTC

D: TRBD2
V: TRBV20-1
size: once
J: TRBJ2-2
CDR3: CSARDPSGRGTGELFF
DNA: TGCAGTGCTAGAGATCCAAGCGGGAGAGGCACCGGGGAGCTGTTTTTT

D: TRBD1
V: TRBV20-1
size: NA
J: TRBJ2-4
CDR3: CSARIQGARRPYF
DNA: TGCAGTGCTAGGATACAGGGGGCGCGTCGTCCGTACTTC

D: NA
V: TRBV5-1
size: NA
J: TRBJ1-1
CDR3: CASSVQGMNTEAFF
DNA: TGCGCCAGCAGCGTCCAGGGGATGAACACTGAAGCTTTCTTT

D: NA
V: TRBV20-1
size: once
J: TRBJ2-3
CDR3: CSARDATDTQYF
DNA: TGCAGTGCTAGAGACGCCACAGATACGCAGTATTTT

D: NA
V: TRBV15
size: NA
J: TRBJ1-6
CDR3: CATSRGSQGRAGNSPLHF
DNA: TGTGCCACCAGCAGGGGATCACAGGGCCGCGCGGGGAATTCACCCCTCCACTTT

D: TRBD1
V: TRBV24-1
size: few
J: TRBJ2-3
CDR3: CATGEGAADTQYF
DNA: TGTGCCACCGGAGAGGGGGCCGCAGATACGCAGTATTTT

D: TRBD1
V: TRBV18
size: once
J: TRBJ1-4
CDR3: CASSPPSTRGELFF
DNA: TGTGCCAGCTCACCACCGAGCACCAGGGGGGAACTGTTTTTT

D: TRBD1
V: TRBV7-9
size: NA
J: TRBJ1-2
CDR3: CASSSGTGPYGYTF
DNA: TGTGCCAGCAGCTCCGGGACAGGGCCCTATGGCTACACCTTC

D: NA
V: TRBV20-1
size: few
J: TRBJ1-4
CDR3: CSAMSGAGEKLFF
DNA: TGCAGTGCTATGTCGGGGGCAGGGGAAAAACTGTTTTTT

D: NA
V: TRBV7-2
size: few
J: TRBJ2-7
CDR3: CASSWSSSTYEQYF
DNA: TGTGCCAGCAGCTGGAGTAGTTCAACCTACGAGCAGTACTTC

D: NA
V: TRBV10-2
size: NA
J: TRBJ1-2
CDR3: CASSESRMSLYGYTF
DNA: TGCGCCAGCAGTGAGTCACGGATGAGCCTCTATGGCTACACCTTC

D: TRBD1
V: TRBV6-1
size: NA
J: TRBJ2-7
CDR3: CASRLTGDSYEQYF
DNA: TGTGCCAGCAGACTCACAGGGGACTCCTACGAGCAGTACTTC

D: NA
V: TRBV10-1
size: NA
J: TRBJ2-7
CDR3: CASSARGAGEQYF
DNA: TGCGCCAGCAGTGCCCGGGGGGCTGGTGAGCAGTACTTC

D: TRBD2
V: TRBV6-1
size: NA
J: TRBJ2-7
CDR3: CASSGTSGLNGQYF
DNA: TGTGCCAGCAGTGGGACTAGCGGGCTTAACGGGCAGTACTTC

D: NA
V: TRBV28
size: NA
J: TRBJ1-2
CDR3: CASSQLDGYTF
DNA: TGTGCCAGCAGCCAGCTGGATGGCTACACCTTC

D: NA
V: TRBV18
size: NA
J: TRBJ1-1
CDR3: CASSSPPDRAFF
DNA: TGTGCCAGCTCATCACCCCCCGATCGAGCTTTCTTT